This is a list of T cell receptor beta chains from one sample in a study of blood T cells in healthy people across ages. From the 5' RACE reads, TCRdb called clonotypes with MiXCR, one entry per CDR3 protein. The table lists under 2 million distinct CDR3 sequences, around 36% of them singletons. The sample taken for sequencing was blood. Source of these receptors: a woman aged 25 to 39 in good health. CDR3s include the opening cysteine and the closing phenylalanine or tryptophan. The order of the fields is J gene, V gene, D gene, clone size, CDR3 protein, CDR3 DNA. A D gene is named only where the DNA matches it firmly. Expanded clones are given a class, and other clones once, few, many or no size at all.

j_call: TRBJ1-3; v_call: TRBV12-3/TRBV12-4; d_call: .; clone_size: few; cdr3_aa: CASSFEQASLGNTIYF; cdr3_nt: TGTGCCAGCAGTTTTGAACAGGCGAGCCTCGGAAACACCATATATTTT
j_call: TRBJ2-5; v_call: TRBV5-5; d_call: TRBD2; clone_size: .; cdr3_aa: CASSYQTSGYQETQYF; cdr3_nt: TGTGCCAGCAGCTACCAGACTAGCGGTTATCAAGAGACCCAGTACTTC
j_call: TRBJ2-7; v_call: TRBV10-3; d_call: .; clone_size: .; cdr3_aa: CAISESTAVSYEQYF; cdr3_nt: TGTGCCATCAGTGAGTCGACGGCCGTCTCCTACGAGCAGTACTTC
j_call: TRBJ1-4; v_call: TRBV7-2; d_call: .; clone_size: many; cdr3_aa: CASSLGHREKLFF; cdr3_nt: TGTGCCAGCAGCTTAGGCCACCGTGAAAAACTGTTTTTT
j_call: TRBJ1-1; v_call: TRBV9; d_call: .; clone_size: few; cdr3_aa: CASSETGGPIEAFF; cdr3_nt: TGTGCCAGCAGTGAAACCGGGGGACCTATTGAAGCTTTCTTT
j_call: TRBJ2-5; v_call: TRBV6-5; d_call: .; clone_size: .; cdr3_aa: CASSTGASQYF; cdr3_nt: TGTGCCAGCAGCACGGGGGCGTCCCAGTACTTC
j_call: TRBJ2-7; v_call: TRBV7-9; d_call: .; clone_size: .; cdr3_aa: CASSLKHTTYEQYF; cdr3_nt: TGTGCCAGCAGCTTAAAGCACACAACCTACGAGCAGTACTTC
j_call: TRBJ1-1; v_call: TRBV12-3/TRBV12-4; d_call: .; clone_size: .; cdr3_aa: CATSVSLAEAFF; cdr3_nt: TGTGCCACCTCGGTGTCGCTGGCTGAGGCTTTCTTT
j_call: TRBJ1-2; v_call: TRBV5-4; d_call: TRBD1; clone_size: .; cdr3_aa: CASSMRTGSGYTF; cdr3_nt: TGTGCCAGCAGCATGCGGACAGGGAGTGGCTACACCTTC
j_call: TRBJ2-5; v_call: TRBV27; d_call: .; clone_size: .; cdr3_aa: CASSLTQTGLGETQYF; cdr3_nt: TGTGCCAGCAGTTTAACCCAGACTGGCTTAGGAGAGACCCAGTACTTC
j_call: TRBJ2-7; v_call: TRBV28; d_call: .; clone_size: .; cdr3_aa: CASSPGSQGTHTYEQYF; cdr3_nt: TGTGCCAGCAGTCCGGGTTCACAGGGGACTCATACCTACGAGCAGTACTTC
j_call: TRBJ1-4; v_call: TRBV12-3/TRBV12-4; d_call: TRBD1; clone_size: .; cdr3_aa: CASSPRQGNEKLFF; cdr3_nt: TGTGCCAGCAGTCCCCGACAGGGAAACGAAAAACTGTTTTTT
j_call: TRBJ2-1; v_call: TRBV12-3/TRBV12-4; d_call: TRBD2; clone_size: .; cdr3_aa: CASSSMTSGHSYNEQFF; cdr3_nt: TGTGCCAGCAGTTCTATGACTAGCGGCCACTCCTACAATGAGCAGTTCTTC
j_call: TRBJ2-1; v_call: TRBV9; d_call: .; clone_size: .; cdr3_aa: CASHLSRVAWHEQFF; cdr3_nt: TGTGCCAGCCACCTTTCGAGGGTCGCTTGGCATGAGCAGTTCTTC
j_call: TRBJ1-2; v_call: TRBV5-1; d_call: .; clone_size: few; cdr3_aa: CASSLAPEDGYTF; cdr3_nt: TGCGCCAGCAGCTTGGCCCCGGAAGATGGCTACACCTTC
j_call: TRBJ2-3; v_call: TRBV20-1; d_call: TRBD2; clone_size: .; cdr3_aa: CSAETSGAVDTQYF; cdr3_nt: TGCAGTGCTGAGACTAGCGGGGCCGTGGATACGCAGTATTTT
j_call: TRBJ2-1; v_call: TRBV4-1; d_call: TRBD2; clone_size: .; cdr3_aa: CASSQLAGGTYNEQFF; cdr3_nt: TGCGCCAGCAGCCAACTAGCGGGAGGAACCTACAATGAGCAGTTCTTC
j_call: TRBJ1-3; v_call: TRBV18; d_call: TRBD1; clone_size: .; cdr3_aa: CASSAGTATSGNTIYF; cdr3_nt: TGTGCCAGCTCAGCCGGGACAGCAACCTCTGGAAACACCATATATTTT
j_call: TRBJ2-1; v_call: TRBV9; d_call: .; clone_size: many; cdr3_aa: CASSYGRATYNEQFF; cdr3_nt: TGTGCCAGCAGCTATGGTAGGGCTACCTACAATGAGCAGTTCTTC
j_call: TRBJ2-7; v_call: TRBV19; d_call: .; clone_size: once; cdr3_aa: CASSMGPAGSYEQYF; cdr3_nt: TGTGCCAGTAGTATGGGCCCTGCGGGGTCCTACGAGCAGTACTTC
j_call: TRBJ2-7; v_call: TRBV5-1; d_call: TRBD1; clone_size: .; cdr3_aa: CASSLDYAGGYYEQYF; cdr3_nt: TGCGCCAGCAGCTTGGATTATGCAGGGGGCTACTACGAGCAGTACTTC
j_call: TRBJ2-3; v_call: TRBV7-3; d_call: TRBD2; clone_size: many; cdr3_aa: CASTSGGADTQYF; cdr3_nt: TGTGCCAGCACTAGCGGCGGGGCAGATACGCAGTATTTT
j_call: TRBJ2-3; v_call: TRBV24-1; d_call: TRBD1; clone_size: few; cdr3_aa: CATSPGQGLTDTQYF; cdr3_nt: TGTGCCACCAGTCCGGGACAGGGCTTGACAGATACGCAGTATTTT
j_call: TRBJ2-7; v_call: TRBV4-1; d_call: .; clone_size: .; cdr3_aa: CASSQIPLTGLRQYF; cdr3_nt: TGCGCCAGCAGCCAGATTCCCTTAACAGGGCTCCGGCAGTACTTC
j_call: TRBJ2-1; v_call: TRBV7-3; d_call: .; clone_size: few; cdr3_aa: CASSKTFDNEQFF; cdr3_nt: TGTGCCAGCAGCAAGACTTTTGACAATGAGCAGTTCTTC
j_call: TRBJ2-1; v_call: TRBV9; d_call: .; clone_size: .; cdr3_aa: CASSVGWIANNEQFF; cdr3_nt: TGTGCCAGCAGCGTAGGATGGATTGCGAACAATGAGCAGTTCTTC
j_call: TRBJ2-7; v_call: TRBV29-1; d_call: TRBD1; clone_size: many; cdr3_aa: CSVDLGQGTYEQYF; cdr3_nt: TGCAGCGTTGATCTTGGACAGGGGACCTACGAGCAGTACTTC
j_call: TRBJ2-7; v_call: TRBV7-3; d_call: .; clone_size: few; cdr3_aa: CASSLKDRAGYEQYF; cdr3_nt: TGTGCCAGCAGCTTAAAAGATCGTGCGGGCTACGAGCAGTACTTC
j_call: TRBJ2-7; v_call: TRBV11-2; d_call: .; clone_size: .; cdr3_aa: CASTHWGEASYEQYF; cdr3_nt: TGTGCCAGCACCCACTGGGGGGAGGCCTCCTACGAGCAGTACTTC
j_call: TRBJ2-1; v_call: TRBV28; d_call: TRBD2; clone_size: few; cdr3_aa: CASRETSGRGREQFF; cdr3_nt: TGTGCCAGCAGGGAAACTAGCGGGAGGGGAAGGGAGCAGTTCTTC
j_call: TRBJ2-3; v_call: TRBV6-5; d_call: .; clone_size: .; cdr3_aa: CASSYSFGVSGARRATDTQYF; cdr3_nt: TGTGCCAGCAGTTACTCGTTCGGAGTGTCGGGAGCGAGGCGGGCCACAGATACGCAGTATTTT
j_call: TRBJ2-2; v_call: TRBV9; d_call: .; clone_size: .; cdr3_aa: CASSVAGTSNTGELFF; cdr3_nt: TGTGCCAGCAGCGTTGCCGGGACCTCGAACACCGGGGAGCTGTTTTTT
j_call: TRBJ2-3; v_call: TRBV2; d_call: .; clone_size: .; cdr3_aa: CASSGLDNTDTQYF; cdr3_nt: TGTGCCAGCTCCGGACTGGATAACACAGATACGCAGTATTTT
j_call: TRBJ1-4; v_call: TRBV30; d_call: .; clone_size: .; cdr3_aa: CAWSVFGHAALNEKLFF; cdr3_nt: TGTGCCTGGAGTGTTTTCGGACACGCGGCTCTTAATGAAAAACTGTTTTTT
j_call: TRBJ1-5; v_call: TRBV6-5; d_call: .; clone_size: .; cdr3_aa: CASSYGRGSNQPQHF; cdr3_nt: TGTGCCAGCAGTTACGGACGAGGGAGCAATCAGCCCCAGCATTTT